This T cell receptor (beta chain) was obtained from a study of blood T cell repertoires in COVID-19. As for the study in general: T cells, B-cell-depleted T cells, or PBMCs supplied cDNA or gDNA.

This clone was seen a handful of times. Donors were grouped by their self-reported clinical history. This CDR3 has 15 amino acids. The V gene end was trimmed by 5 bases and the J gene end by 4 bases; junction bases not matched to a gene: 9. CDR1 is SGHKS and CDR2 is YYEKEE in the germline V gene (reference sequence). Data came from immunoSEQ multiplex PCR; TCRdb stores just in-frame clones and leaves some out. This table holds a few hundred thousand clones, just under 90% found once. This sequence joins TRBV5-5 and TRBJ1-3, with 7 bases aligning to TRBD1. The TCR originated in a woman between 50 and 59 years old who had been exposed to COVID-19. Sequencing was performed on PBMCs or T cells enriched from blood (not recorded which). The CDR3 DNA follows: TGTGCCAGCAGGCGGACAGGATCAGACGGAAACACCATATATTTT. Its protein is CASRRTGSDGNTIYF. Full variable domain (rest looked up from reference TRBV5-5 and TRBJ1-3): DAGVTQSPTHLIKTRGQQVTLRCSPISGHKSVSWYQQVLGQGPQFIFQYYEKEERGRGNFPDRFSARQFPNYSSELNVNALLLGDSALYLCASRRTGSDGNTIYFGEGSWLTVV.